The clone carrying this T cell receptor (beta chain) was picked up many times. The data are from a study of T cells in Graves' hyperthyroidism and ophthalmopathy. Background on the study: Peripheral blood was collected at initial diagnosis, before any treatment.

The investigators amplified TCR beta CDR3 regions from RNA transcripts. Using the HTBI primer set, a first-round RT-PCR was run on the TCR CDR3. In TCRdb, the multiplex PCR reads were re-called with MiXCR into one record per CDR3 protein. The data contain approximately 400,000 distinct CDR3 sequences, around an eighth of them singletons. Germline trimming cut 0 bases from V and 4 bases from J; bases unmatched to any gene: 5. The CDR3 covers 17 residues. Germline V gene lookup returns CDR1 SGHAT and CDR2 FQNNGV. Fresh peripheral blood, approximately 10 ml, was the source of the PBMCs. Material: blood. The chain is built from TRBV11-2 and TRBJ2-3; TRBD2 agrees at 12 bases. This receptor was obtained from a man aged 25 to 40 with Graves' hyperthyroidism that later progressed to Graves' ophthalmopathy. The CDR3 region has the DNA TGTGCCAGCAGCTTAGATAGGGGACTAGCGGGTTCAGATACGCAGTATTTT. This sequence encodes CASSLDRGLAGSDTQYF.